The present entry profiles one TCR beta chain with its context. The sample is drawn from a study of Ad26.COV2.S vaccination and SARS-CoV-2 variants. At the level of the study: It was the COV1001 Ad26.COV2.S trial arm that included the donor. Once, or twice with 56 days between doses, Ad26.COV2.S was given intramuscularly.

The CDR3 has 16 residues. The V end was cut by 4 bases, the J end by 7 bases, with 19 bases between. Germline V gene sequence: CDR1 MNHNS, CDR2 SASEGT. Assay: immunoSEQ multiplex PCR; the TCRdb copy retains only in-frame clones and omits some. The table shows about 350,000 clones, with around 88% occurring only once. Treatment noted: around 19 received Ad26.COV2.S at low or high dose, single or two shots; about 5 received placebo; per-sample allocation not given. Samples came from day 63 after the first vaccine or placebo injection. An Ad26 vector was used to express Wuhan-strain SARS-CoV-2 spike as the vaccine.

The sample was peripheral blood, taken in a trial of Ad26.COV2.S vaccine versus placebo. This TCR came from a person between 18 and 65 years old who received the Ad26.COV2.S COVID-19 vaccine or a placebo. The V gene is TRBV6-1, the J gene TRBJ1-4; maybe TRBD1 (5 bases). DNA for the CDR3: TGTGCCAGCAGTGTGAACTCAAGGGGTTTTGTTGAAAAACTGTTTTTT. Amino acids: CASSVNSRGFVEKLFF.